Listed here are 21 T cell receptor beta chains from one sample, sequenced in a study of OX40 agonist ivuxolimab in advanced cancers. Sequencing was performed with immunoSEQ multiplex PCR; in TCRdb, only in-frame clones are kept and a portion is missing. This table holds roughly 70,000 clones, 86% found once. Sequenced here: CD4+ or CD8+ T cells sorted from blood, sampled in a trial of the OX40 agonist ivuxolimab. These TCRs come from an adult with an advanced solid tumor such as melanoma, head and neck, liver or kidney cancer.

The chain couples TRBV11-3 to TRBJ2-3; D gene uncertain. CDR1 is SGHNT and CDR2 is YENEEA in the germline V gene. Trimming left V 3 bases short and J 1 base short, with 5 bases between. This CDR3 region has 13 residues. The DNA of the CDR3 is TGTGCCAGCAGCTTCCAGGGCACAGATACGCAGTATTTT. This encodes CASSFQGTDTQYF.

In DNA, the CDR3 is TGCACCAGCAGCCAAGATTTGGGGCTCGGAAACACCATATATTTT. This codes for CTSSQDLGLGNTIYF. The chain recombines TRBV1 with TRBJ1-3; the tabulated D call, TRBD1, remains unverified against the DNA. TRBV1 is a listed pseudogene. CDR3 length: 15 amino acids.

The chain joins TRBV7-9 to TRBJ2-3; D gene unclear. Germline V CDR1 and CDR2: SEHNR, FQNEAQ (reference sequence). Trimming shortened V by 4 bases and J by 2 bases, and 7 bases separated the two germline ends. CDR3 length equals 13 residues. CDR3 nucleotide sequence: TGTGCCAGCAGCTCCCGTTTCACAGATACGCAGTATTTT. Its protein is CASSSRFTDTQYF.

The chain uses TRBV19 and TRBJ2-3, with D uncertain. The V end lost 2 bases, the J end lost 1 base, and 1 base lay between the germline ends. From germline, CDR1 is LNHDA and CDR2 SQIVND (reference sequence). The CDR3 covers 12 residues. The CDR3 DNA is TGTGCCAGTAGTATACGCACAGATACGCAGTATTTT. Translated, it gives CASSIRTDTQYF.

The CDR3 reads CASSPRQGYNEQFF. The DNA for the CDR3 is TGTGCCAGCTCACCCCGACAGGGATACAATGAGCAGTTCTTC. The chain has TRBV18 and TRBJ2-1, with 7 bases matching TRBD1. In germline, CDR1 is KGHSH, CDR2 LQKENI. CDR3 length: 14 residues. The ends lost 3 bases at V and 4 bases at J; junction bases unmatched: 3.

V usage is TRBV5-6 and J usage is TRBJ2-4; D remains unclear. The CDR3 length is 14 residues. The V end was cut by 7 bases, the J end by 6 bases, with 17 bases between. Germline CDR1 is SGHDT and CDR2 is YYEEEE. The CDR3 bases are TGTGCCAGCTTGTCCGCGGCAGAGATAAACATTCAGTACTTC. It translates to CASLSAAEINIQYF.

This clone came up once. The chain couples TRBV7-9 to TRBJ2-7; D might be TRBD2 (5 bases). V was cut by 1 base and J by 11 bases, with 12 bases left in between. Per the germline V gene, CDR1 is SEHNR and CDR2 is FQNEAQ (reference sequence). This CDR3 has 12 amino acids. The CDR3, as DNA: TGTGCCAGCAGCTTAGGGCAGGAGGAGAAGTACTTC. Its translation is CASSLGQEEKYF.

The V call is TRBV6-6, the J call TRBJ1-1; the D is unclear. Trimming shortened V by 7 bases and J by 1 base, and 13 bases separated the two germline ends. The CDR3 extends over 14 amino acids. The germline V gene encodes CDR1 MNHNY and CDR2 SVGAGI (reference sequence). CDR3 amino acids: CASTHGDWNTEAFF. DNA of the CDR3: TGTGCCAGCACCCACGGAGATTGGAACACTGAAGCTTTCTTT.

The rearrangement joins TRBV5-1 to TRBJ1-1; no clear D. CDR3 size: 15 residues. Trimming pared 2 bases from V and 1 base from J, leaving 12 bases between. CDR1 is SGHRS, CDR2 YFSETQ, per germline. CDR3 region: CASSFNRAANTEAFF. For the CDR3, the DNA is TGCGCCAGCAGCTTTAATAGGGCGGCGAACACTGAAGCTTTCTTT. Variable domain in full (rest from reference TRBV5-1 and TRBJ1-1): KAGVTQTPRYLIKTRGQQVTLSCSPISGHRSVSWYQQTPGQGLQFLFEYFSETQRNKGNFPGRFSGRQFSNSRSEMNVSTLELGDSALYLCASSFNRAANTEAFFGQGTRLTVV.

The chain has TRBV4-2 and TRBJ1-2, with 9 bases identical to TRBD1. The CDR3 has 14 residues. The germline V gene encodes CDR1 LGHNA and CDR2 YNFKEQ. Trimming cost V 4 bases and J 3 bases; bases outside gene matches: 3. Written as DNA, the CDR3 is TGTGCCAGCAGCCCGGGACAGGGTTACTATGGCTACACCTTC. This translates into CASSPGQGYYGYTF.

The chain joins TRBV5-6 to TRBJ2-5, with 10 bases fitting TRBD1. The germline V gene encodes CDR1 SGHDT and CDR2 YYEEEE. The CDR3 length is 14 residues. The V segment lost 4 bases and the J segment 6 bases; nucleotides outside the gene matches: 6. The CDR3 protein is CASSMTGGAKTQYF. CDR3 nucleotides: TGTGCCAGCAGCATGACAGGGGGCGCGAAGACCCAGTACTTC.

The V gene is TRBV18, the J gene TRBJ2-7, with TRBD2 matching over 7 bases. CDR3 length equals 15 residues. Germline loops: CDR1 KGHSH, CDR2 LQKENI. The V gene end was trimmed by 3 bases and the J gene end by 1 base; junction bases not matched to a gene: 6. The CDR3 protein is CASSPQAGWSYEQYF. CDR3 DNA sequence: TGTGCCAGCTCACCTCAAGCGGGGTGGTCCTACGAGCAGTACTTC.

The rearrangement joins TRBV6-6 to TRBJ1-5; 8 bases are shared with TRBD1. The length of the CDR3 is 13 residues. The V and J ends lost 7 bases and 11 bases, in that order; junction bases with no gene match: 10. In germline, CDR1 is MNHNY, CDR2 SVGAGI (reference sequence). CDR3: CASTTGAVRSQHF. For the CDR3, the DNA is TGTGCCAGCACGACAGGGGCGGTAAGGTCCCAGCATTTT.

A few counts support this clone. The chain couples TRBV30 to TRBJ1-1; D gene ambiguous. The CDR3 runs to 13 residues. The V gene's germline CDR1 is GTSNPN and CDR2 SVGIG (reference sequence). CDR3 nucleotides: TGTGCAGGTGAATCTCCCTGGAACACTGAAGCTTTCTTT. Translation: CAGESPWNTEAFF.

The chain couples TRBV11-3 to TRBJ2-5; TRBD2 matches at 10 bases. V lost 6 bases and J lost 5; bases outside the gene matches: 9. The CDR3 is made up of 15 amino acids. Germline V CDR1 and CDR2: SGHNT, YENEEA. As DNA, the CDR3 is TGTGCCAGCAGTTTTAGCGGGAGGTCTGGGGAGACCCAGTACTTC. Protein: CASSFSGRSGETQYF. Full variable domain (outside the CDR3, taken from reference TRBV11-3 and TRBJ2-5): EAGVVQSPRYKIIEKKQPVAFWCNPISGHNTLYWYLQNLGQGPELLIRYENEEAVDDSQLPKDRFSAERLKGVDSTLKIQPAELGDSAVYLCASSFSGRSGETQYFGPGTRLLVL.

The chain recombines TRBV2 with TRBJ2-1; 16 positions match TRBD2. The trim removed 9 bases at V and 0 bases at J, leaving 17 bases unmatched. Germline CDR1 is SNHLY and CDR2 is FYNNEI. The CDR3 runs 21 residues. CDR3 DNA sequence: TGTGCCAGTAGACGGGGTACCGGGACTAGCGGGAGGGTGGGCTCCTACAATGAGCAGTTCTTC. It encodes CASRRGTGTSGRVGSYNEQFF. Complete variable domain (other parts from reference TRBV2 and TRBJ2-1): EPEVTQTPSHQVTQMGQEVILRCVPISNHLYFYWYRQILGQKVEFLVSFYNNEISEKSEIFDDQFSVERPDGSNFTLKIRSTKLEDSAMYFCASRRGTGTSGRVGSYNEQFFGPGTRLTVL.

V usage is TRBV7-9 and J usage is TRBJ1-4; 7 positions match TRBD1. With V trimmed by 0 bases and J by 5 bases, 6 bases remained unmatched. CDR1 SEHNR and CDR2 FQNEAQ come from the germline V gene (reference sequence). CDR3 length: 16 amino acids. This CDR3 reads CASSLAGTEINEKLFF. In DNA, the CDR3 is TGTGCCAGCAGCTTAGCTGGGACAGAGATAAATGAAAAACTGTTTTTT.

This clone was seen more than once but under ten times. The V gene is TRBV2, the J gene TRBJ1-6, with D possibly matching TRBD1 (6 bases). The germline V and J ends were trimmed by 5 bases and 6 bases, with 8 bases remaining between them. The V gene's germline CDR1 is SNHLY and CDR2 FYNNEI. CDR3 size: 13 residues. CDR3 sequence reads: CASSSGVNSPLHF. The CDR3, as DNA: TGTGCCAGCAGTTCAGGGGTTAATTCACCCCTCCACTTT.

The chain joins TRBV6-6 to TRBJ2-7; D perhaps matches TRBD2 (5 bases). The V gene lost 6 bases and the J gene lost 3 bases, with 18 bases spanning the gap. This CDR3 has 15 residues. The germline CDR1 and CDR2 sequences are MNHNY and SVGAGI (reference sequence). The CDR3 bases are TGTGCCAGCAGCCGAGGATTTAACGGGATCTACGAGCAGTACTTC. Protein product: CASSRGFNGIYEQYF.

This rearrangement joins TRBV14 to TRBJ2-7, with 9 bases matching TRBD2. With V trimmed by 4 bases and J by 0 bases, 4 bases remained unmatched. This CDR3 comprises 15 residues. The V gene's germline CDR1 is SGHDN and CDR2 FVKESK. Here the CDR3 DNA reads TGTGCCAGCAGCCCACTAGCGGGCCTCTCCTACGAGCAGTACTTC. Translating it yields CASSPLAGLSYEQYF.

This clone was seen just once. The V call is TRBV30, the J call TRBJ2-5; perhaps D is TRBD1 or TRBD2 (6 bases each). The V end lost 5 bases, the J end lost 0 bases, and 13 bases lay between the germline ends. Germline values: CDR1 GTSNPN, CDR2 SVGIG (reference sequence). The CDR3 has 14 amino acids. DNA of the CDR3: TGTGCCTGGGGGGGGCGAAAACACCAAGAGACCCAGTACTTC. Protein sequence: CAWGGRKHQETQYF.